The 4 T cell receptor beta chains presented below share a single source sample, sequenced in a study of CD8 T cells in ankylosing spondylitis. General study findings and limits: There was a TCR beta motif, made of several highly homologous variants, that appeared characteristic of ankylosing spondylitis blood.

Each CDR3 protein gets one entry after TCRdb re-called the 5' RACE reads with MiXCR. The table has approximately 300,000 distinct CDR3 sequences, 6.5% to 10% seen once. Their antigens are not known. Sequencing used blood, either unsorted or a sorted T cell fraction (not recorded which). The receptors stem from a male donor with ankylosing spondylitis.

This clonotype has only a few counts. The chain combines TRBV4-1 with TRBJ2-5; TRBD2 might be the D (8 bases). This CDR3 is built from 15 residues. The ends were cut back, 4 bases at V and 3 bases at J, with 15 bases in the middle. Germline CDR1 is MGHRA and CDR2 is YSYEKL. The CDR3 nucleotides read TGCGCCAGCAGCCTCTATAGCGGGACAGAAGAGACCCAGTACTTC. The encoded protein is CASSLYSGTEETQYF.

The chain employs TRBV11-2 and TRBJ2-5; 8 bases agree with TRBD2. The CDR3 has 14 amino acids. Germline V gene lookup returns CDR1 SGHAT and CDR2 FQNNGV. The V segment lost 3 bases and the J segment 4 bases; nucleotides outside the gene matches: 4. The CDR3 spells CASSFGLAVETQYF. The CDR3 bases are TGTGCCAGCAGCTTCGGACTAGCCGTAGAGACCCAGTACTTC.

The chain links TRBV6-2 or TRBV6-3 to TRBJ2-7; TRBD2 agrees at 13 bases. V lost 7 bases and J lost 2; bases outside the gene matches: 2. This CDR3 has 14 amino acids. Germline V lookup: CDR1 MNHEY, CDR2 SVGEGT. DNA for the CDR3: TGTGCCAGCAAACTAGCGGGAGGGCCCTACGAGCAGTACTTC. This gives the protein CASKLAGGPYEQYF.

This clonotype showed up many times. The CDR3: CSARLNRGAYNEQFF. The CDR3 bases are TGCAGTGCTAGACTTAACAGGGGCGCCTACAATGAGCAGTTCTTC. The rearrangement uses TRBV20-1 and TRBJ2-1, with 7 bases that match TRBD1. Losses at the gene ends were 2 bases for V and 2 bases for J; bases not matched to a gene: 6. The CDR3 is 15 residues long. Germline V CDR1 and CDR2: DFQATT, SNEGSKA (reference sequence).